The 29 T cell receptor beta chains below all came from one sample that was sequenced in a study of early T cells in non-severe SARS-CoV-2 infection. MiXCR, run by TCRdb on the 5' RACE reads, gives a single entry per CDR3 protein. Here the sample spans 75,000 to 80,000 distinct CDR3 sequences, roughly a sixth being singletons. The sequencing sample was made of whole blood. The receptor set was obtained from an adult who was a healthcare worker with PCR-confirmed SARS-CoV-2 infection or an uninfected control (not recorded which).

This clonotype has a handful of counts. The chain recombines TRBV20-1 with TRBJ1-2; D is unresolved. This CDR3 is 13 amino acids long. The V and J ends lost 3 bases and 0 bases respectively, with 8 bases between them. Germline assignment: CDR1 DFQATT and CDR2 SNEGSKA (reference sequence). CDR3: CSASSYANYGYTF. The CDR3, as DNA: TGCAGTGCTAGTAGTTACGCTAACTATGGCTACACCTTC.

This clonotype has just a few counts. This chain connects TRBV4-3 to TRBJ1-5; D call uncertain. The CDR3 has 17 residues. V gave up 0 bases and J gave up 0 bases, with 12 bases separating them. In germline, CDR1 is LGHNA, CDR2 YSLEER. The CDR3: CASSQDRHLYSNQPQHF. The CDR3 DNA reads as TGCGCCAGCAGCCAAGATAGGCACCTCTATAGCAATCAGCCCCAGCATTTT.

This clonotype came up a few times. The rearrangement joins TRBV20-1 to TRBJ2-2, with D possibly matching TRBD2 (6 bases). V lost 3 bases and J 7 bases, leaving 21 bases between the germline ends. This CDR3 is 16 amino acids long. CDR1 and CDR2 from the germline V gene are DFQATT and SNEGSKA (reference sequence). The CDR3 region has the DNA TGCAGTGCTAGCACTGGCGCGGGGTACAGAGGCGGGGAGCTGTTTTTT. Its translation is CSASTGAGYRGGELFF.

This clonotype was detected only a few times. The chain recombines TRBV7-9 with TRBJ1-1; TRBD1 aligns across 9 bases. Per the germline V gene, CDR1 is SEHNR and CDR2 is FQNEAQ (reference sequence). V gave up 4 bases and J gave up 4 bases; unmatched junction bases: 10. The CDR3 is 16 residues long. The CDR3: CASSSNRGRFSTEAFF. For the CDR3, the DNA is TGTGCCAGCAGCTCGAACAGGGGGCGTTTTTCCACTGAAGCTTTCTTT.

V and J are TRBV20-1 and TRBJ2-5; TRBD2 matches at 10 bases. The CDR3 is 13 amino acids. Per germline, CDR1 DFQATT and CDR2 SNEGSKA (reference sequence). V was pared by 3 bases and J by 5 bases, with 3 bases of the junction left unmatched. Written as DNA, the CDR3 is TGCAGTGCTAGTAGCGGGGGGCCGGAGACCCAGTACTTC. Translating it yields CSASSGGPETQYF.

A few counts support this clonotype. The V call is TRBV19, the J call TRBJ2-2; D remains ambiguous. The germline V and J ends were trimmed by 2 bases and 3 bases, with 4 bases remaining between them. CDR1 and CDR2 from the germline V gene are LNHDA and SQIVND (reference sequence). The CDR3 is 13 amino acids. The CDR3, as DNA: TGTGCCAGTAGTATACGGTACACCGGGGAGCTGTTTTTT. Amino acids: CASSIRYTGELFF.

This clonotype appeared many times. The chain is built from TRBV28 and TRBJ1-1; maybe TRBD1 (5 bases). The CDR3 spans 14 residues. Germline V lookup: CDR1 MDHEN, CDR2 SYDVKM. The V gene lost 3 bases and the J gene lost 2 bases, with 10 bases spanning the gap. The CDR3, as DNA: TGTGCCAGCAGTTTTTGGGGCCGAAACACTGAAGCTTTCTTT. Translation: CASSFWGRNTEAFF.

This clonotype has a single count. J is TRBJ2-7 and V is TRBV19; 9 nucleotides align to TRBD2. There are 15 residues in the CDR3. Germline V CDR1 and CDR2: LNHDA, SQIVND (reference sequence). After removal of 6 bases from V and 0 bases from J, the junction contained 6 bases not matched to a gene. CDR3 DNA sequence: TGTGCCAGTAGACCCAGCGGGAGGAGCTCCTACGAGCAGTACTTC. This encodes CASRPSGRSSYEQYF.

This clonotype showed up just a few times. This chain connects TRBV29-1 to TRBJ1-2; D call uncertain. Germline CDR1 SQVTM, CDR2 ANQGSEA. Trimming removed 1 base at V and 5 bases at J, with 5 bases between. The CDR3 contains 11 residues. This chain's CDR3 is CSVEGDYGYTF. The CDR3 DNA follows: TGCAGCGTTGAAGGGGATTATGGCTACACCTTC.

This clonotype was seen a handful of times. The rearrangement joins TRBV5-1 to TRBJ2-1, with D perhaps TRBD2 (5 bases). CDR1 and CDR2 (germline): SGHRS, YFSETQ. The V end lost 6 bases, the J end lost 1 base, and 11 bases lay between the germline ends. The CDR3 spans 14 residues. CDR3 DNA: TGCGCCAGCACCCCGGACTCTTCCTACAATGAGCAGTTCTTC. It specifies CASTPDSSYNEQFF.

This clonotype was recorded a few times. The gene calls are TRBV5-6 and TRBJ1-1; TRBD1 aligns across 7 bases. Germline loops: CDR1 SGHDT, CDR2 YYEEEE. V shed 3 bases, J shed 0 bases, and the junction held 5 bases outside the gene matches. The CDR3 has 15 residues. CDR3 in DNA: TGTGCCAGCAGCTCAGGGGGGGAATTGAACACTGAAGCTTTCTTT. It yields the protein CASSSGGELNTEAFF.

As DNA, the CDR3 is TGTGCCAGCAGTGACCTCAGCAGGGCCTTTGAAGCTTTCTTT. This encodes CASSDLSRAFEAFF. V and J are TRBV6-1 and TRBJ1-1, with TRBD1 as a possible D gene (5 bases). The CDR3 spans 14 residues. Trimming stripped 3 bases from V and 7 bases from J, with 15 bases between. Germline CDR1 reads MNHNS; CDR2 reads SASEGT.

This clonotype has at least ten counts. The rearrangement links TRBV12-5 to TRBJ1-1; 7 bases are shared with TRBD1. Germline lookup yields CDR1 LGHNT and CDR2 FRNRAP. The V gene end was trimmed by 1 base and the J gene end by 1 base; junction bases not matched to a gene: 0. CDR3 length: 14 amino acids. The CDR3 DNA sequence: TGTGCTAGTGGTTTGGGACAGGGGAACACTGAAGCTTTCTTT. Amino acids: CASGLGQGNTEAFF.

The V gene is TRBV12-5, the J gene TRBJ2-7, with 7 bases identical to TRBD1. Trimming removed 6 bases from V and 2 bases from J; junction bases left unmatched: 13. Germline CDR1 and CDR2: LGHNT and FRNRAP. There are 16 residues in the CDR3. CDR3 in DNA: TGTGCTAGTGGCCCTCGGTCCCGGGACAGCCCCTACGAGCAGTACTTC. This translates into CASGPRSRDSPYEQYF.

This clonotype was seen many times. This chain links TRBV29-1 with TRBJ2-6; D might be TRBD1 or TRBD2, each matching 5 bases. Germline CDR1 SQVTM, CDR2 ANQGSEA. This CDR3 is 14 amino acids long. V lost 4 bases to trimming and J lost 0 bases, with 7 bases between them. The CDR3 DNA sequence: TGCAGCGTTGGGGGGAGCTCTGGGGCCAACGTCCTGACTTTC. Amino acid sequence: CSVGGSSGANVLTF.

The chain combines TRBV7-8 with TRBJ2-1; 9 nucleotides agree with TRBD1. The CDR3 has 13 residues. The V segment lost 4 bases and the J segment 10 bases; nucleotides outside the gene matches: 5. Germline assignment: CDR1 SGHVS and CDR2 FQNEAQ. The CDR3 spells CASSWGQGEEQFF. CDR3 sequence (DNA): TGTGCCAGCAGCTGGGGACAGGGCGAGGAGCAGTTCTTC.

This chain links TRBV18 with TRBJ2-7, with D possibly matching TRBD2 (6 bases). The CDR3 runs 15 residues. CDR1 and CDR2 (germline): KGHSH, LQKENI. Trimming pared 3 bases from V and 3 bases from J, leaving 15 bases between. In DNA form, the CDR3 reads TGTGCCAGCTCACCGACTTTAGCGGTTGACTACGAGCAGTACTTC. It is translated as CASSPTLAVDYEQYF.

The CDR3 nucleotides are TGTGCCAGCAGTTCCATAGCGGGGGGGCTTGATGAGCAGTTCTTC. Its translation is CASSSIAGGLDEQFF. The chain has TRBV28 and TRBJ2-1; 11 nucleotides align to TRBD2. V was clipped by 4 bases and J by 8 bases; unmatched bases: 7. The CDR3 has 15 amino acids. Germline V lookup: CDR1 MDHEN, CDR2 SYDVKM.

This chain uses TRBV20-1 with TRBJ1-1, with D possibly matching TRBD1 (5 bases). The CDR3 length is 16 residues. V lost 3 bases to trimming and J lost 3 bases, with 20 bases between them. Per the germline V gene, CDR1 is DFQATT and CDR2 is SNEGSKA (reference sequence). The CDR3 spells CSAREGSLVMYTEAFF. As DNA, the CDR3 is TGCAGTGCTAGGGAGGGGAGCCTTGTGATGTACACTGAAGCTTTCTTT.

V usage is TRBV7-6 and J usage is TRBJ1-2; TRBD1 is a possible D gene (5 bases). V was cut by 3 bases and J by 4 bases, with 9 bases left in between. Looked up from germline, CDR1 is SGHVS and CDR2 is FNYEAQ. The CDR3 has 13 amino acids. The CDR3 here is CASSFRDGYGYTF. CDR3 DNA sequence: TGTGCCAGCAGCTTTCGGGACGGCTATGGCTACACCTTC.

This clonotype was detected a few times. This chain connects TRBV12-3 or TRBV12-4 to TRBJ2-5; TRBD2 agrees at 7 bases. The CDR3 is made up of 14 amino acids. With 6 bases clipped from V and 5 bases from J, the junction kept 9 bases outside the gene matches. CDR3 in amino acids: CASSLWEGSETQYF. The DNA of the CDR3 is TGTGCCAGCAGCCTCTGGGAGGGGTCCGAGACCCAGTACTTC.

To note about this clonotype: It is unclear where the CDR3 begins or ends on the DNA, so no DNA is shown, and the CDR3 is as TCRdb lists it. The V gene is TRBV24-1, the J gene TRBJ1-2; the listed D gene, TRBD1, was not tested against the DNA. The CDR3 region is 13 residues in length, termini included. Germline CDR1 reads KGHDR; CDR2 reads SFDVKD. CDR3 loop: CATSDFGAGGYTF.

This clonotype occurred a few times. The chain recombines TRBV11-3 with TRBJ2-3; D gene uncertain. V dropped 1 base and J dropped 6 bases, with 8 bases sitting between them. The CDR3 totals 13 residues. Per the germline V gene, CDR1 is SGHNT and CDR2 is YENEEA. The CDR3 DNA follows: TGTGCCAGCAGCTTAGCCGTCTGGGATACGCAGTATTTT. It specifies CASSLAVWDTQYF.

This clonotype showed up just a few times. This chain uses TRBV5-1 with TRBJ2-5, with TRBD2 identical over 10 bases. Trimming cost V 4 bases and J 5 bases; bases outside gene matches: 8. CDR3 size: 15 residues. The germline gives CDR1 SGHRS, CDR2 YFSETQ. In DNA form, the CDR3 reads TGCGCCAGCAGCCCCCCTCTAGCGGGAGAGGAGACCCAGTACTTC. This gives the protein CASSPPLAGEETQYF.

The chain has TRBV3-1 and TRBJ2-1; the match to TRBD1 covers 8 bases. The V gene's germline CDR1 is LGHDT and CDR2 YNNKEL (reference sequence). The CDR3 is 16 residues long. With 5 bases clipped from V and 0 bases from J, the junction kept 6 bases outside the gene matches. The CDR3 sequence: CASSYRDRSSYNEQFF. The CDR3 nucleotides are TGTGCCAGCAGCTACCGGGACAGGAGCTCCTACAATGAGCAGTTCTTC.

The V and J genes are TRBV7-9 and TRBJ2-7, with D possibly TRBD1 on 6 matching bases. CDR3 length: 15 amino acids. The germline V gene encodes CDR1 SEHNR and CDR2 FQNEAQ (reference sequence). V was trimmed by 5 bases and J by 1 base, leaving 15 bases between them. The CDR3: CASSRGTLSSYEQYF. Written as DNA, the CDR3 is TGTGCCAGCAGCCGAGGGACACTTTCGTCCTACGAGCAGTACTTC.

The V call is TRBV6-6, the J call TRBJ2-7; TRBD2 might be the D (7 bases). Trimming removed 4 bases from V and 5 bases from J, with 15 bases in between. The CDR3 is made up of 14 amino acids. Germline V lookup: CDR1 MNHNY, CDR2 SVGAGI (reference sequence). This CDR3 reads CASSLRGASHEQYF. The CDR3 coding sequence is TGTGCCAGCAGTTTACGGGGGGCCAGCCACGAGCAGTACTTC.

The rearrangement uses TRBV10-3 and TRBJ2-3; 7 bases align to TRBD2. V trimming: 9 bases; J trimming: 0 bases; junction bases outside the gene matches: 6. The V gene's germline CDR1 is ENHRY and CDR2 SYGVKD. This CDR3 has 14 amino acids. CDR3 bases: TGTGCCATTGGAAGCGGGGATAGCACAGATACGCAGTATTTT. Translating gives CAIGSGDSTDTQYF.

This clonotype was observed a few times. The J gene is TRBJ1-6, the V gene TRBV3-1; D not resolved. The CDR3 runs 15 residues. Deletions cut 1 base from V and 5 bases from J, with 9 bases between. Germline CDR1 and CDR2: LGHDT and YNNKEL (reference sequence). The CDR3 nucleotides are TGTGCCAGCAGCCAAGGAGGGAGGGATAATTCACCCCTCCACTTT. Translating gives CASSQGGRDNSPLHF.